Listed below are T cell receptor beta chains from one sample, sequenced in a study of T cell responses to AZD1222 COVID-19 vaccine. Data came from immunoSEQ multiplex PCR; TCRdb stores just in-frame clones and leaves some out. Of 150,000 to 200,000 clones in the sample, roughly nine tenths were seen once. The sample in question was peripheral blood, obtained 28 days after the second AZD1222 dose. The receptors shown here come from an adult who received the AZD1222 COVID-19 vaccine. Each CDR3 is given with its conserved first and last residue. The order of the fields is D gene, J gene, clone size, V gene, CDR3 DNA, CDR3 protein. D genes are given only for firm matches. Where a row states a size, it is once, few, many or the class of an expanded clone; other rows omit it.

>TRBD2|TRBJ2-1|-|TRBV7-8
TGTGCCAGCAGCCCCTCCGGGACTAACAATGAGCAGTTCTTC
CASSPSGTNNEQFF
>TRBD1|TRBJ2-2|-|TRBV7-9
TGTGCCAGCAGCTCGGACAGGGCGGGCGGGGAGCTGTTTTTT
CASSSDRAGGELFF
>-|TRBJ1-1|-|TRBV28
TGTGCCAGCAGAGGGGTGGGTGGAACTGAAGCTTTCTTT
CASRGVGGTEAFF
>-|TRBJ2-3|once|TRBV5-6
TGTGCCAGCAGCTTGGCCCCCACTAGCACAGATACGCAGTATTTT
CASSLAPTSTDTQYF
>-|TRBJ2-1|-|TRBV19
TGTGCCAGTAGTTTGGCCCATACGGATGAGCAGTTCTTC
CASSLAHTDEQFF
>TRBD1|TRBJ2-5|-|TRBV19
TGTGCCAGTAGTCCACAGGGGGCGCGATCAGAGACCCAGTACTTC
CASSPQGARSETQYF
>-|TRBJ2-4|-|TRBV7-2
TGTGCCAGCAGCTTAGGGCAGGGGCTCGCCAAAAACATTCAGTACTTC
CASSLGQGLAKNIQYF
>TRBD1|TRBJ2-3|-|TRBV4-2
TGTGCCAGCAGCCAGGAGACAGGGTTTAGCACAGATACGCAGTATTTT
CASSQETGFSTDTQYF
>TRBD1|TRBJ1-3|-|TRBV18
TGTGCCAGCCGGACAGGGCTTTCTGGAAACACCATATATTTT
CASRTGLSGNTIYF
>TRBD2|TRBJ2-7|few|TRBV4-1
TGCGCCAGCAGCCAAGACACTAGCGGGCACTTATCCTACGAGCAGTACTTC
CASSQDTSGHLSYEQYF
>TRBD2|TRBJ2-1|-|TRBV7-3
TGTGCCAGCAGCTTATCGGGAGGAAATACAAATGAGCAGTTCTTC
CASSLSGGNTNEQFF
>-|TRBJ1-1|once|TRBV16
TGTGCCAGCAGCCTCACGGGGGGACATGACACTGAAGCTTTCTTT
CASSLTGGHDTEAFF
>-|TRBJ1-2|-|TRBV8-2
TGTGGCAGCGATACAGGGATCCGTGATGGCTACACCTTC
CGSDTGIRDGYTF
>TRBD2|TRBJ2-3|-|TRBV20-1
TGCAGTGCTAGTCCAGCGGGAAGCACAGATACGCAGTATTTT
CSASPAGSTDTQYF
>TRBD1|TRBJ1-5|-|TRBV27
TGTGCCAGCAGCCCCACAGGGGGCAATCAGCCCCAGCATTTT
CASSPTGGNQPQHF
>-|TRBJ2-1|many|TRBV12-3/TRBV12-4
TGTGCCAGCCGGGACCCGGGTCCCAATGAGCAGTTCTTC
CASRDPGPNEQFF
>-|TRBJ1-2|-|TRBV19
TGTGCCAGTAGACAGCAAATCTATGGCTACACCTTC
CASRQQIYGYTF
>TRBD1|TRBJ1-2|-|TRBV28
TGTGCCAGCAGCTCCGGGACAGGGCATAGGTACAGCTATGGCTACACCTTC
CASSSGTGHRYSYGYTF
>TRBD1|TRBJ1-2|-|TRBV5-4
TGTGCCAGCAGCTGGGGACAGGCGAACTATGGCTACACCTTC
CASSWGQANYGYTF
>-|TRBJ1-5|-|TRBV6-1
TGTGCCAGCAGTGAAGGGCAGGGGCATCAGCCCCAGCATTTT
CASSEGQGHQPQHF
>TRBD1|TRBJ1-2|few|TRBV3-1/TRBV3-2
TGTGCCAGCAGCCGGGACAGGGGAAGCTATGGCTACACCTTC
CASSRDRGSYGYTF
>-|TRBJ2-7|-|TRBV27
TGTGCCAGCAGTTTATTCGTCGGGGCAGGACCAGCCTACGAGCAGTACTTC
CASSLFVGAGPAYEQYF
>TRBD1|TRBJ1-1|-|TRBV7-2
TGTGCCAGCAGCCCAGGGACAGCTAGCGGCACTGAAGCTTTCTTT
CASSPGTASGTEAFF